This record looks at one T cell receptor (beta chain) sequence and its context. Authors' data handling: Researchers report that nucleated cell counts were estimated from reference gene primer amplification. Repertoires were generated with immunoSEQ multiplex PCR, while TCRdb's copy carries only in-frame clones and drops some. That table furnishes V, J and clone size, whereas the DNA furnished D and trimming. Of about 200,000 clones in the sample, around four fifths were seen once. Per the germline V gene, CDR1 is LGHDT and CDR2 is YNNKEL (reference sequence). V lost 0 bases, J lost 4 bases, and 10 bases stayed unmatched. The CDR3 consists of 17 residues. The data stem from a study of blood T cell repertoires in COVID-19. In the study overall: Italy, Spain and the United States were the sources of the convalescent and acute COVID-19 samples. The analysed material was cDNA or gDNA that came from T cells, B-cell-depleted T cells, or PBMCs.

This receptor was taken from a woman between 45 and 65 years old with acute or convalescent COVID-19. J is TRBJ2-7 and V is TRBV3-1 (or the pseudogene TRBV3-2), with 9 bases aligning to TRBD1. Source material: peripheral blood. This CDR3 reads CASSQDFWGQGTYEQYF. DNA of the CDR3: TGTGCCAGCAGCCAAGATTTTTGGGGACAGGGTACATACGAGCAGTACTTC.